The 12 T cell receptor beta chains reported below all come from one sample, sequenced in a study of cytomegalovirus exposure and HLA in healthy donors. 13 Jbeta primers and 60 Vbeta primers were used for the PCR. Sequenced by immunoSEQ multiplex PCR; TCRdb stores in-frame clones only, minus some. The repertoire holds around 140,000 clones, with more than 75% as singletons. The sample was PBMCs. These receptor sequences come from a man younger than 30 in good health and CMV-seropositive.

The gene calls are TRBV19 and TRBJ2-7; weak D call: TRBD1 (6 bases). Between the trimmed V and J ends, which lost 3 bases and 3 bases, there was a span of 12 bases. CDR1 LNHDA and CDR2 SQIVND come from the germline V gene (reference sequence). The CDR3 totals 14 residues. The CDR3 nucleotides read TGTGCCAGTAGTATCAGGGGATTTTTCTACGAGCAGTACTTC. Its translation: CASSIRGFFYEQYF.

This clone was seen more than once but under ten times. This chain connects TRBV5-1 to TRBJ2-5; tentative D call: TRBD1 (5 bases). The ends were cut back, 4 bases at V and 2 bases at J, with 12 bases in the middle. The length of the CDR3 is 14 residues. Germline CDR1 SGHRS, CDR2 YFSETQ. CDR3 in DNA: TGCGCCAGCAGCCCGCGACAGATTCAAGAGACCCAGTACTTC. Translated: CASSPRQIQETQYF.

The rearrangement joins TRBV19 to TRBJ2-3; D remains unclear. The ends were cut back, 6 bases at V and 2 bases at J, with 9 bases in the middle. Germline CDR1 LNHDA, CDR2 SQIVND (reference sequence). The CDR3 has 13 residues. This CDR3 reads CASSFYFTDTQYF. DNA for the CDR3: TGTGCCAGTAGCTTTTATTTCACAGATACGCAGTATTTT. Full variable domain (missing parts from reference TRBV19 and TRBJ2-3): DGGITQSPKYLFRKEGQNVTLSCEQNLNHDAMYWYRQDPGQGLRLIYYSQIVNDFQKGDIAEGYSVSREKKESFPLTVTSAQKNPTAFYLCASSFYFTDTQYFGPGTRLTVL.

The V gene is TRBV5-1, the J gene TRBJ2-3, with 7 bases lining up with TRBD2. Unmatched junction bases numbered 6, after V lost 2 bases and J lost 3 bases. The germline CDR1 and CDR2 sequences are SGHRS and YFSETQ. The CDR3 has 15 amino acids. The CDR3 sequence is CASSFVGGPTDTQYF. The CDR3 nucleotides read TGCGCCAGCAGCTTCGTGGGAGGGCCGACAGATACGCAGTATTTT.

This chain links TRBV5-1 with TRBJ2-1; the match to TRBD2 covers 10 bases. Germline values: CDR1 SGHRS, CDR2 YFSETQ. The CDR3 extends over 21 amino acids. V shed 0 bases and J 1 base; nucleotides not matched to a gene: 16. Here the CDR3 DNA reads TGCGCCAGCAGCTTGGAACGCCCTAGCGGGAGTTCATTACGGTCCTACAATGAGCAGTTCTTC. This sequence encodes CASSLERPSGSSLRSYNEQFF.

The rearrangement joins TRBV29-1 to TRBJ2-7; the D gene is possibly TRBD2 (6 bases). The CDR3 loop spans 12 amino acids. V was trimmed by 6 bases and J by 7 bases, leaving 16 bases between them. From germline, CDR1 is SQVTM and CDR2 ANQGSEA. In DNA form, the CDR3 reads TGCAGCGTCAGACTAGTTGAGGAGGAGCAGTACTTC. The encoded protein is CSVRLVEEEQYF.

The V call is TRBV5-4, the J call TRBJ1-1; 8 nucleotides agree with TRBD1. The CDR3 is 16 residues long. The germline V gene has CDR1 SGHNT and CDR2 YYREEE (reference sequence). Germline trimming cut 9 bases from V and 1 base from J; bases unmatched to any gene: 14. As DNA, the CDR3 is TGTGCCACAAGATATCCCGGGACAGGCGCGAACACTGAAGCTTTCTTT. Translation gives CATRYPGTGANTEAFF.

The sample holds one count of this clone. The chain couples TRBV5-1 to TRBJ2-7; 12 bases map to TRBD1. The junction had 5 bases not matched to a gene; V was cut back by 2 bases and J by 5 bases. Germline CDR1 SGHRS, CDR2 YFSETQ. The length of the CDR3 is 15 residues. The CDR3 sequence is CASSLPGQGADEQYF. DNA of the CDR3: TGCGCCAGCAGCTTACCGGGACAGGGGGCTGACGAGCAGTACTTC.

The V and J genes are TRBV7-9 and TRBJ2-7, with 13 bases lining up with TRBD2. The CDR3 contains 16 residues. The germline CDR1 and CDR2 sequences are SEHNR and FQNEAQ (reference sequence). V lost 0 bases, J lost 5 bases, and 4 bases stayed unmatched. The CDR3 DNA sequence: TGTGCCAGCAGCTTAGCTCACACTAGCGGGGGGGACGAGCAGTACTTC. This encodes CASSLAHTSGGDEQYF.

This chain joins TRBV5-4 and TRBJ2-2; D might be TRBD2 (5 bases). V lost 2 bases to trimming and J lost 5 bases, with 13 bases between them. CDR3 size: 15 residues. Looked up from germline, CDR1 is SGHNT and CDR2 is YYREEE (reference sequence). CDR3 loop: CASSLDSRETGELFF. The CDR3, as DNA: TGTGCCAGCAGCTTAGACTCGAGGGAGACCGGGGAGCTGTTTTTT.

The gene calls are TRBV29-1 and TRBJ2-5; perhaps TRBD1 as D (6 bases). The DNA end favors TRBJ2-7, so the J call may be wrong. The CDR3 runs 11 residues. The germline gives CDR1 SQVTM, CDR2 ANQGSEA. CDR3 protein: CSVSQGYEQYF. DNA for the CDR3: TGCAGCGTTTCACAGGGCTACGAGCAGTACTTC.

The chain joins TRBV10-2 to TRBJ1-3; unclear D gene. Germline V CDR1 and CDR2: WSHSY, SAAADI. This CDR3 has 12 residues. Trimming removed 4 bases at V and 3 bases at J, with 4 bases between. CDR3: CASSASGNTIYF. The DNA of the CDR3 is TGCGCCAGCAGTGCCAGTGGAAACACCATATATTTT.